A selection of T cell receptor beta chains follows, all from one sample in a study of T-cell memory formation after mild COVID-19. TCRdb re-called the 5' RACE reads through MiXCR, storing one row per CDR3 protein. Altogether a few hundred thousand distinct CDR3 sequences are present, roughly 10% being singletons, with the ten largest covering approximately 20%. The sample was PBMCs or a T cell subset sorted from them (not recorded which). These receptors came from a young man who had mild COVID-19 (a few samples of this study predate the infection). Cell type and time point are not known. CDR3s include the opening cysteine and the closing phenylalanine or tryptophan. The order of the fields is clone size, D gene, V gene, J gene, CDR3 protein, CDR3 DNA. A D gene is named only where the DNA matches it firmly. Clone size is stated in some rows and not others, as once, few, many or a class when expanded.

clone_size: few
d_call: -
v_call: TRBV6-2/TRBV6-3
j_call: TRBJ2-7
cdr3_aa: CASRGVGRTYEQYF
cdr3_nt: TGTGCCAGCAGGGGCGTGGGGCGTACCTACGAGCAGTACTTC

clone_size: -
d_call: -
v_call: TRBV5-1
j_call: TRBJ1-6
cdr3_aa: CASSLGQAYYSPLHF
cdr3_nt: TGCGCCAGCAGCTTGGGACAGGCTTATTATTCACCCCTCCACTTT

clone_size: many
d_call: TRBD1
v_call: TRBV6-5
j_call: TRBJ2-2
cdr3_aa: CASSPGTANTGELFF
cdr3_nt: TGTGCCAGCAGTCCTGGGACAGCGAACACCGGGGAGCTGTTTTTT

clone_size: -
d_call: TRBD2
v_call: TRBV6-2/TRBV6-3
j_call: TRBJ2-5
cdr3_aa: CASRTSGAETQYF
cdr3_nt: TGTGCCAGCAGGACTAGCGGCGCAGAGACCCAGTACTTC

clone_size: few
d_call: -
v_call: TRBV7-2
j_call: TRBJ1-5
cdr3_aa: CASSLADSNQPQHF
cdr3_nt: TGTGCCAGCAGCTTGGCGGATAGCAATCAGCCCCAGCATTTT

clone_size: few
d_call: -
v_call: TRBV7-9
j_call: TRBJ2-3
cdr3_aa: CASSLGQRDTDTQYF
cdr3_nt: TGTGCCAGCAGCTTAGGCCAACGGGACACAGATACGCAGTATTTT

clone_size: -
d_call: TRBD2
v_call: TRBV4-3
j_call: TRBJ2-3
cdr3_aa: CASSERGGAADTQYF
cdr3_nt: TGCGCCAGCAGCGAGCGGGGGGGCGCCGCAGATACGCAGTATTTT

clone_size: -
d_call: -
v_call: TRBV5-5
j_call: TRBJ1-1
cdr3_aa: CASSSRVPIGPEAFF
cdr3_nt: TGTGCCAGCAGCTCGCGGGTCCCGATTGGTCCTGAAGCTTTCTTT

clone_size: -
d_call: -
v_call: TRBV7-9
j_call: TRBJ1-2
cdr3_aa: CASSSPDFRGGYTF
cdr3_nt: TGTGCCAGCAGCTCCCCGGACTTTAGGGGTGGCTACACCTTC

clone_size: few
d_call: -
v_call: TRBV4-2
j_call: TRBJ2-2
cdr3_aa: CASSQDRWENRATGELFF
cdr3_nt: TGTGCCAGCAGCCAAGACAGATGGGAGAATCGGGCCACCGGGGAGCTGTTTTTT

clone_size: many
d_call: -
v_call: TRBV7-2
j_call: TRBJ2-7
cdr3_aa: CASSSITAYEQYF
cdr3_nt: TGTGCCAGCAGTTCAATCACAGCCTACGAGCAGTACTTC

clone_size: few
d_call: -
v_call: TRBV4-2
j_call: TRBJ1-1
cdr3_aa: CASSQEYGNTEAFF
cdr3_nt: TGTGCCAGCAGCCAAGAGTACGGGAACACTGAAGCTTTCTTT

clone_size: -
d_call: TRBD2
v_call: TRBV7-6
j_call: TRBJ2-1
cdr3_aa: CASSVGLAGTYNEQFF
cdr3_nt: TGTGCCAGCAGCGTCGGACTAGCGGGGACCTACAATGAGCAGTTCTTC

clone_size: -
d_call: -
v_call: TRBV12-3/TRBV12-4
j_call: TRBJ1-1
cdr3_aa: CASSQEGFAKRVNTEAFF
cdr3_nt: TGTGCCAGCAGTCAGGAGGGATTCGCGAAAAGAGTGAACACTGAAGCTTTCTTT

clone_size: many
d_call: -
v_call: TRBV7-3
j_call: TRBJ1-6
cdr3_aa: CASSLSYNSPLHF
cdr3_nt: TGTGCCAGCAGCTTATCTTATAATTCACCCCTCCACTTT

clone_size: few
d_call: TRBD1
v_call: TRBV4-3
j_call: TRBJ1-5
cdr3_aa: CASSQGQGLNQPQHF
cdr3_nt: TGCGCCAGCAGCCAAGGACAGGGCCTCAATCAGCCCCAGCATTTT

clone_size: large
d_call: TRBD2
v_call: TRBV7-2
j_call: TRBJ2-1
cdr3_aa: CASSLEHPWTSGGGFLDEQFF
cdr3_nt: TGTGCCAGCAGCTTAGAACACCCTTGGACTAGCGGGGGGGGTTTTCTCGATGAGCAGTTCTTC

clone_size: -
d_call: -
v_call: TRBV5-1
j_call: TRBJ2-3
cdr3_aa: CASSLAGIRSNTQYF
cdr3_nt: TGCGCCAGCAGCTTGGCGGGGATAAGGTCAAATACGCAGTATTTT

clone_size: few
d_call: -
v_call: TRBV7-9
j_call: TRBJ1-2
cdr3_aa: CASSPVRTYGYTF
cdr3_nt: TGTGCCAGCAGCCCAGTTAGGACCTATGGCTACACCTTC

clone_size: once
d_call: -
v_call: TRBV12-3/TRBV12-4
j_call: TRBJ2-3
cdr3_aa: CASRRGASTDTQYF
cdr3_nt: TGTGCCAGCAGGCGGGGTGCCAGCACAGATACGCAGTATTTT

clone_size: many
d_call: -
v_call: TRBV27
j_call: TRBJ2-7
cdr3_aa: CATRKEGHSYEQYF
cdr3_nt: TGTGCCACCCGGAAAGAGGGCCACTCCTACGAGCAGTACTTC

clone_size: few
d_call: TRBD2
v_call: TRBV29-1
j_call: TRBJ2-1
cdr3_aa: CSVEWLAGFEQFF
cdr3_nt: TGCAGCGTTGAATGGTTAGCGGGGTTTGAGCAGTTCTTC

clone_size: few
d_call: TRBD2
v_call: TRBV20-1
j_call: TRBJ2-1
cdr3_aa: CSASYLAGASSYNEQFF
cdr3_nt: TGCAGTGCTAGTTATCTAGCGGGGGCAAGCTCCTACAATGAGCAGTTCTTC

clone_size: few
d_call: TRBD1
v_call: TRBV7-9
j_call: TRBJ2-7
cdr3_aa: CASSSEGVTGSYSEQYF
cdr3_nt: TGTGCCAGCAGCTCCGAGGGGGTGACAGGGTCTTATTCCGAGCAGTACTTC

clone_size: few
d_call: TRBD1
v_call: TRBV4-1
j_call: TRBJ2-5
cdr3_aa: CASSQAGTGPSGWTQYF
cdr3_nt: TGCGCCAGCAGCCAAGCGGGGACAGGGCCCTCAGGGTGGACCCAGTACTTC

clone_size: -
d_call: -
v_call: TRBV12-3/TRBV12-4
j_call: TRBJ1-1
cdr3_aa: CASTNRGTEAFF
cdr3_nt: TGTGCCAGCACCAATCGTGGGACTGAAGCTTTCTTT

clone_size: few
d_call: TRBD1
v_call: TRBV7-9
j_call: TRBJ1-4
cdr3_aa: CASSRQDRGINEKLFF
cdr3_nt: TGTGCCAGCAGCCGACAGGACAGGGGAATAAATGAAAAACTGTTTTTT

clone_size: -
d_call: -
v_call: TRBV2
j_call: TRBJ2-3
cdr3_aa: CASSESSADTQYF
cdr3_nt: TGTGCCAGCAGTGAGTCCAGCGCGGATACGCAGTATTTT

clone_size: -
d_call: TRBD2
v_call: TRBV20-1
j_call: TRBJ2-3
cdr3_aa: CSAARGGSTDTQYF
cdr3_nt: TGCAGTGCCGCGCGGGGGGGTAGCACAGATACGCAGTATTTT